The 26 T cell receptor beta chains reported below all come from one sample, sequenced in a study of blood T cell repertoires in COVID-19. Sequencing was performed with immunoSEQ multiplex PCR; in TCRdb, only in-frame clones are kept and a portion is missing. The sample includes 200,000 to 250,000 clones, approximately 86% of them seen just once. The sequenced sample was peripheral blood. The receptors were gathered from a woman between 45 and 60 years old with COVID-19, enrolled during active disease.

The chain combines TRBV14 with TRBJ1-1; D may be TRBD1 (5 bases). Between the trimmed V and J ends, which lost 4 bases and 0 bases, there was a span of 12 bases. Germline V CDR1 and CDR2: SGHDN, FVKESK. This CDR3 has 15 residues. The CDR3 spells CASSPPGLMNTEAFF. CDR3 coding DNA: TGTGCCAGCAGCCCACCGGGACTTATGAACACTGAAGCTTTCTTT.

In DNA form, the CDR3 reads TGTGCCAGAAGCTTAGGGACAGCTGGGGATTCACCCCTCCACTTT. This encodes CARSLGTAGDSPLHF. The chain is built from TRBV7-5 and TRBJ1-6; TRBD1 is the table's D call and was not checked against the DNA. TRBV7-5 is noted as a pseudogene. This CDR3 comprises 15 residues.

The rearrangement links TRBV5-6 to TRBJ2-1; 8 bases agree with TRBD1. V gave up 3 bases and J gave up 0 bases; unmatched junction bases: 2. There are 15 residues in the CDR3. Germline CDR1 is SGHDT and CDR2 is YYEEEE. The CDR3 DNA sequence: TGTGCCAGCAGCTCAGGGGGCATCTCCTACAATGAGCAGTTCTTC. Amino acids: CASSSGGISYNEQFF.

This clone appeared once. The rearrangement joins TRBV14 to TRBJ1-6; no reliable D call. Germline V gene lookup returns CDR1 SGHDN and CDR2 FVKESK. V dropped 3 bases and J dropped 3 bases, with 9 bases sitting between them. This CDR3 comprises 15 residues. CDR3 DNA sequence: TGTGCCAGCAGCCATAACAATAACTATAATTCACCCCTCCACTTT. It encodes CASSHNNNYNSPLHF.

To note about this clone: The sample holds other DNA sequences that translate to the same CDR3. The chain carries TRBV12-3 or TRBV12-4 and TRBJ1-5, with 7 bases that match TRBD1. The junction had 2 bases not matched to a gene; V was cut back by 4 bases and J by 5 bases. The CDR3 extends over 13 amino acids. The CDR3 loop is CASSSGGYQPQHF. CDR3 nucleotides: TGTGCCAGCAGTTCAGGGGGTTATCAGCCCCAGCATTTT.

The J gene is TRBJ2-2, the V gene TRBV4-1, with unresolved D. The germline V gene has CDR1 MGHRA and CDR2 YSYEKL. There are 14 residues in the CDR3. V was clipped by 0 bases and J by 4 bases, with 6 bases between them. In DNA form, the CDR3 reads TGCGCCAGCAGCCAAGATCGCGGCACCGGGGAGCTGTTTTTT. Translated, it gives CASSQDRGTGELFF.

The chain couples TRBV11-3 to TRBJ2-7; D gene ambiguous. The CDR3 runs 11 residues. Germline CDR1 is SGHNT and CDR2 is YENEEA. Trimming stripped 1 base from V and 6 bases from J, with 4 bases between. DNA of the CDR3: TGTGCCAGCAGCTTAGGACTCGAGCAGTACTTC. Its translation: CASSLGLEQYF.

This chain uses TRBV27 with TRBJ1-6, with 8 nucleotides matching TRBD1. CDR1 MNHEY and CDR2 SMNVEV come from the germline V gene (reference sequence). The CDR3 runs 13 residues. V shed 6 bases and J 8 bases; nucleotides not matched to a gene: 3. Here the CDR3 reads CASRDRVYSPLHF. As DNA, the CDR3 is TGTGCCAGCAGGGACAGGGTATATTCACCCCTCCACTTT.

The V call is TRBV6-5, the J call TRBJ2-7; TRBD1 matches 8 bases. The CDR3 has 14 amino acids. Germline lookup yields CDR1 MNHEY and CDR2 SVGAGI. After removal of 4 bases from V and 5 bases from J, the junction contained 7 bases not matched to a gene. The CDR3 here is CASSFRTGLHEQYV. In DNA, the CDR3 is TGTGCCAGCAGTTTCCGGACAGGGCTCCACGAGCAGTACGTC.

This chain uses TRBV11-3 with TRBJ2-1; D call uncertain. The CDR3 runs to 15 residues. Germline CDR1 and CDR2: SGHNT and YENEEA. V lost 2 bases, J lost 4 bases, and 12 bases lay in between. CDR3 sequence: CASSLSEALYNEQFF. In nucleotides, the CDR3 is TGTGCCAGCAGCTTATCTGAAGCGCTTTACAATGAGCAGTTCTTC.

The rearrangement links TRBV7-2 to TRBJ2-2, with 11 bases identical to TRBD1. There are 16 residues in the CDR3. Germline CDR1 SGHTA, CDR2 FQGNSA. Germline trimming cut 4 bases from V and 5 bases from J; bases unmatched to any gene: 6. The CDR3 loop reads CASSWGQGVYTGELFF. CDR3 nucleotide sequence: TGTGCCAGCAGCTGGGGACAGGGGGTTTATACCGGGGAGCTGTTTTTT.

In this sample, this clone turned up once. The gene calls are TRBV7-2 and TRBJ1-1; tentatively, D is TRBD1 (6 bases). This CDR3 contains 13 residues. CDR1 SGHTA and CDR2 FQGNSA come from the germline V gene. Trimming took 5 bases from V and 4 from J, leaving 11 bases between them. The CDR3 protein is CASSTQGGTEAFF. CDR3 nucleotide sequence: TGTGCCAGCAGCACACAGGGTGGCACTGAAGCTTTCTTT.

The rearrangement links TRBV30 to TRBJ1-3; D gene ambiguous. Trimming stripped 8 bases from V and 0 bases from J, with 8 bases between. CDR1 is GTSNPN and CDR2 is SVGIG in the germline V gene (reference sequence). The CDR3 has 12 amino acids. This chain's CDR3 is CATYHSGNTIYF. CDR3 nucleotides: TGTGCCACCTATCACTCTGGAAACACCATATATTTT.

The chain joins TRBV25-1 to TRBJ2-5; 8 nucleotides match TRBD2. V was clipped by 3 bases and J by 4 bases; unmatched bases: 10. The CDR3 is 16 amino acids. Germline V gives CDR1 MGHDK, CDR2 SYGVNS. CDR3 residues: CASSDRLAGRGETQYF. In nucleotides, the CDR3 is TGTGCCAGCAGTGATCGTTTAGCGGGGCGGGGAGAGACCCAGTACTTC.

The chain recombines TRBV20-1 with TRBJ2-3; 8 bases fit TRBD2. The V segment lost 3 bases and the J segment 5 bases; nucleotides outside the gene matches: 7. Germline CDR1 reads DFQATT; CDR2 reads SNEGSKA (reference sequence). The CDR3 is 14 amino acids. This CDR3 is CSASPLAGRDTQYF. The DNA for the CDR3 is TGCAGTGCTAGTCCCTTAGCGGGGCGAGATACGCAGTATTTT.

The chain recombines TRBV3-1 (or the pseudogene TRBV3-2) with TRBJ1-2, with 9 bases fitting TRBD1. In germline, CDR1 is LGHDT, CDR2 YNNKEL (reference sequence). After removal of 2 bases from V and 6 bases from J, the junction contained 1 base not matched to a gene. This CDR3 is built from 13 residues. The chain's CDR3 is CASSQWDRDGYTF. The DNA of the CDR3 is TGTGCCAGCAGCCAATGGGACAGGGATGGCTACACCTTC.

The J gene is TRBJ2-7, the V gene TRBV7-9, with 10 positions matching TRBD1. The CDR3 has 14 residues. After removal of 6 bases from V and 3 bases from J, the junction contained 5 bases not matched to a gene. Germline V gene lookup returns CDR1 SEHNR and CDR2 FQNEAQ (reference sequence). CDR3: CASSRTGGDYEQYF. DNA of the CDR3: TGTGCCAGCAGTCGGACAGGGGGAGACTACGAGCAGTACTTC.

The chain employs TRBV11-2 and TRBJ2-3, with D perhaps matching TRBD2 (6 bases). CDR3 size: 14 residues. Germline CDR1 is SGHAT and CDR2 is FQNNGV. The V gene lost 6 bases and the J gene lost 5 bases, with 15 bases spanning the gap. In DNA form, the CDR3 reads TGTGCCAGCAGGTACTCAGGGAGGAGAGATACGCAGTATTTT. Amino acid sequence: CASRYSGRRDTQYF.

The rearrangement uses TRBV4-1 and TRBJ1-4, with D maybe TRBD1 (5 bases). The CDR3 contains 12 residues. Trimming shortened V by 4 bases and J by 10 bases, and 10 bases separated the two germline ends. CDR1 is MGHRA and CDR2 is YSYEKL in the germline V gene. The CDR3 DNA is TGCGCCAGCAGCCTCCCAAGGGGAAAACTGTTTTTT. This sequence encodes CASSLPRGKLFF.

The rearrangement links TRBV28 to TRBJ2-3, with no clear D. The V gene's germline CDR1 is MDHEN and CDR2 SYDVKM. V lost 6 bases and J lost 2, with 24 bases in between. The CDR3 totals 18 residues. The CDR3 DNA reads TGTGCCAGCAGACCAATAAACCCCCGGGTGAACGACACAGATACGCAGTATTTT. Protein: CASRPINPRVNDTDTQYF.

This rearrangement joins TRBV28 to TRBJ1-4, with unresolved D. The germline gives CDR1 MDHEN, CDR2 SYDVKM. The CDR3 spans 15 residues. Trimming stripped 6 bases from V and 3 bases from J, with 14 bases between. The CDR3 sequence: CASSPLGEANEKLFF. Here the CDR3 DNA reads TGTGCCAGCAGCCCTCTTGGGGAGGCTAATGAAAAACTGTTTTTT.

This clone has just one count. One end of the junction is discordant with germline, which a read error may explain. The gene calls are TRBV9 and TRBJ1-2; the match to TRBD1 covers 7 bases. There are 12 residues in the CDR3. Germline CDR1 SGDLS, CDR2 YYNGEE. The CDR3: CASSERQGTPHF. Here the CDR3 DNA reads TGTGCCAGCAGCGAACGACAGGGTACACCACACTTC.

The chain links TRBV5-8 to TRBJ2-5; possibly TRBD2 for D (6 bases). The germline V gene has CDR1 SGHTS and CDR2 YDEGEE. This CDR3 has 16 amino acids. V dropped 2 bases and J dropped 3 bases, with 17 bases sitting between them. This chain's CDR3 is CASSFGSGWSKETQYF. The CDR3 DNA is TGTGCCAGCAGCTTTGGCAGCGGGTGGTCTAAAGAGACCCAGTACTTC.

This clone has more than one count but fewer than ten. The V gene is TRBV6-1, the J gene TRBJ1-5; TRBD1 is a possible D gene (5 bases). The CDR3 runs to 15 residues. Germline CDR1 and CDR2: MNHNS and SASEGT. Trimming shortened V by 1 base and J by 2 bases, and 9 bases separated the two germline ends. The CDR3 DNA reads as TGTGCCAGCAGTGAAGGAAGGGGCGGCAATCAGCCCCAGCATTTT. Encoded protein: CASSEGRGGNQPQHF.

The chain links TRBV7-6 to TRBJ2-3; 7 bases line up with TRBD2. CDR3 length equals 14 residues. V was clipped by 2 bases and J by 2 bases; unmatched bases: 1. Per the germline V gene, CDR1 is SGHVS and CDR2 is FNYEAQ. In nucleotides, the CDR3 is TGTGCCAGCAGCTTACGGGGGGTCACAGATACGCAGTATTTT. Protein sequence: CASSLRGVTDTQYF.

J is TRBJ2-1 and V is TRBV29-1, with 9 nucleotides matching TRBD2. CDR3 length equals 17 residues. Germline trimming cut 4 bases from V and 0 bases from J; bases unmatched to any gene: 10. Per germline, CDR1 SQVTM and CDR2 ANQGSEA. CDR3 nucleotides: TGCAGCGTTGGCGGGGGGGCCCGCCCAAGCTCCTACAATGAGCAGTTCTTC. It encodes CSVGGGARPSSYNEQFF.